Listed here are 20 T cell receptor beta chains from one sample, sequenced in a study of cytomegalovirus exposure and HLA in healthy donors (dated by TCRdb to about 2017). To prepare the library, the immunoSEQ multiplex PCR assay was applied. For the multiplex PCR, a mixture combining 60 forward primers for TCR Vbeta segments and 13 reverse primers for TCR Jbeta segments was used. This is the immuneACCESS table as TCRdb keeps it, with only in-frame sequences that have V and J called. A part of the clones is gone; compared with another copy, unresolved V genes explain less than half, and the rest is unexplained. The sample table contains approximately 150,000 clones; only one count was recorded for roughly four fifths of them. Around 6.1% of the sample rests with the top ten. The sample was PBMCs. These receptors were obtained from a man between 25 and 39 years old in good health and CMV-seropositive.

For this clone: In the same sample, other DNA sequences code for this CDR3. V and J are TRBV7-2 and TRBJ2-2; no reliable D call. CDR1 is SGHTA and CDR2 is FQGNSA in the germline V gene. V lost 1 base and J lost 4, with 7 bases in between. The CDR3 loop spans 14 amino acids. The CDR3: CASSLGPSTGELFF. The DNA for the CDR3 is TGTGCCAGCAGCTTAGGGCCGTCCACCGGGGAGCTGTTTTTT.

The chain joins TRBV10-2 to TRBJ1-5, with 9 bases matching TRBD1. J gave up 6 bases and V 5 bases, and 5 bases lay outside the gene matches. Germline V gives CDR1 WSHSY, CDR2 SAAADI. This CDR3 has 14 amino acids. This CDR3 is CASSRQGEGQPQHF. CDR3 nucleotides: TGCGCCAGCAGTCGACAGGGGGAGGGTCAGCCCCAGCATTTT.

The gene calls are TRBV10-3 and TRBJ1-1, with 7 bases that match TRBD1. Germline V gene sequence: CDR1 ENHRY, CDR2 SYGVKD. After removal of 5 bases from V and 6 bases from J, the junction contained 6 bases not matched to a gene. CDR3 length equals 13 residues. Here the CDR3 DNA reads TGTGCCATCAGTATAACAGGGGCGGCTGAAGCTTTCTTT. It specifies CAISITGAAEAFF.

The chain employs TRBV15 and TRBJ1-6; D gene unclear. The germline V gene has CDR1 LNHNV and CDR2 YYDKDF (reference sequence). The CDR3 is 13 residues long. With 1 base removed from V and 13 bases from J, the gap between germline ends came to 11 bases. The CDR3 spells CATSRGGPTPLHF. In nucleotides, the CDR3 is TGTGCCACCAGCAGAGGCGGGCCAACCCCCCTCCACTTT.

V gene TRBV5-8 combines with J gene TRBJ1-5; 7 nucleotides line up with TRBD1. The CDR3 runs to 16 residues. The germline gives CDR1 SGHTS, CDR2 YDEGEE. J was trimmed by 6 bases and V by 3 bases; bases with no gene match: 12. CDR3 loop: CASSSTGQGVSQPQHF. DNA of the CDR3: TGTGCCAGCAGCTCGACCGGGCAGGGGGTGAGTCAGCCCCAGCATTTT. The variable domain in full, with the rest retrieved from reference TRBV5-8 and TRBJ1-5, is EAGVTQSPTHLIKTRGQQATLRCSPISGHTSVYWYQQALGLGLQFLLWYDEGEERNRGNFPPRFSGRQFPNYSSELNVNALELEDSALYLCASSSTGQGVSQPQHFGDGTRLSIL.

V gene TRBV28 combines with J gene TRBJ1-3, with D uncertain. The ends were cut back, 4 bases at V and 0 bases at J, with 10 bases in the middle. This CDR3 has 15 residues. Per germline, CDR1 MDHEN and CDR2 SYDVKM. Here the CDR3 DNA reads TGTGCCAGCAGTTCTAAACGGGGCTCTGGAAACACCATATATTTT. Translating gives CASSSKRGSGNTIYF.

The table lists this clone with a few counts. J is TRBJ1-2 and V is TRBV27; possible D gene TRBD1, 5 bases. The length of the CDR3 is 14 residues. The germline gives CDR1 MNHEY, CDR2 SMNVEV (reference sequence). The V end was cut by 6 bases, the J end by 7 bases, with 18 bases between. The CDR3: CASRYQDQQGGYTF. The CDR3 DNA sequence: TGTGCCAGCAGGTACCAGGATCAGCAGGGTGGCTACACCTTC.

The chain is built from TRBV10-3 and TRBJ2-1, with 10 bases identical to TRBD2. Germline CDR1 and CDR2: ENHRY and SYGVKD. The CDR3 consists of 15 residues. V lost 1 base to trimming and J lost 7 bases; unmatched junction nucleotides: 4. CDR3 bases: TGTGCCATCAGTGAGTATACTAGCGGGACTAATGAGCAGTTCTTC. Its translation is CAISEYTSGTNEQFF.

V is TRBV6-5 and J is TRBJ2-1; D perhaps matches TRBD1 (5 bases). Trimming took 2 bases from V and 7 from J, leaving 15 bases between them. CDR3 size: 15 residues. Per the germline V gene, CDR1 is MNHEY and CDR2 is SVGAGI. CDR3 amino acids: CASSYGQGLRNEQFF. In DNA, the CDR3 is TGTGCCAGCAGTTACGGGCAGGGTTTAAGAAATGAGCAGTTCTTC.

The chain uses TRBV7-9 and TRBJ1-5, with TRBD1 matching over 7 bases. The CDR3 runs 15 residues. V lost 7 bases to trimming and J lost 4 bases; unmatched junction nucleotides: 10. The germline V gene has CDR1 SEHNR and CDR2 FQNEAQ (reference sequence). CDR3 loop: CASTSDREYNQPQHF. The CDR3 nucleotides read TGTGCCAGCACCTCTGACAGGGAATATAATCAGCCCCAGCATTTT.

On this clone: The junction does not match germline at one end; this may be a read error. The CDR3 loop is CSSSRSGQGRYEQYF. CDR3 DNA sequence: TGTTCCAGCAGCAGAAGTGGACAGGGGCGCTACGAGCAGTACTTC. This chain uses TRBV7-9 with TRBJ2-7; TRBD1 matches at 9 bases. The CDR3 length is 15 residues. Germline assignment: CDR1 SEHNR and CDR2 FQNEAQ (reference sequence).

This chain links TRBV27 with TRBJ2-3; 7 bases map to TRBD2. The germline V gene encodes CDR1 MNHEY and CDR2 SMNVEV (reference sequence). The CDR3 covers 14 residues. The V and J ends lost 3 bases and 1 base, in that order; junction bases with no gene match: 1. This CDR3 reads CASSFRGGTDTQYF. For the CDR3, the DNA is TGTGCCAGCAGTTTTCGGGGGGGCACAGATACGCAGTATTTT.

CDR3 in amino acids: CASRVRENTEAFF. The CDR3 DNA reads TGCGCCAGCAGAGTCAGGGAAAACACTGAAGCTTTCTTT. The chain uses TRBV5-1 and TRBJ1-1; a weak D match, TRBD1 (5 bases). Germline CDR1 and CDR2: SGHRS and YFSETQ. V lost 5 bases and J 2 bases, leaving 10 bases between the germline ends. The CDR3 extends over 13 amino acids. Combining the CDR3 with reference TRBV5-1 and TRBJ1-1 gives the whole variable domain KAGVTQTPRYLIKTRGQQVTLSCSPISGHRSVSWYQQTPGQGLQFLFEYFSETQRNKGNFPGRFSGRQFSNSRSEMNVSTLELGDSALYLCASRVRENTEAFFGQGTRLTVV.

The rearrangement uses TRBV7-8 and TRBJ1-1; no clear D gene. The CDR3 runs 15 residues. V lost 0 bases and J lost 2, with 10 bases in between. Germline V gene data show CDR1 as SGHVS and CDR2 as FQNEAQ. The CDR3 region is CASSLARNPNTEAFF. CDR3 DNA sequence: TGTGCCAGCAGCTTAGCGCGTAACCCCAACACTGAAGCTTTCTTT.

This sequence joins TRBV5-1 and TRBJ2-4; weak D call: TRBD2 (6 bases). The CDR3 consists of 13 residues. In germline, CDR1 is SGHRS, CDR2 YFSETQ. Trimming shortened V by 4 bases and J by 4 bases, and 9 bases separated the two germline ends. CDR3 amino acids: CASSAGRKNIQYF. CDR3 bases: TGCGCCAGCAGCGCGGGACGGAAAAACATTCAGTACTTC.

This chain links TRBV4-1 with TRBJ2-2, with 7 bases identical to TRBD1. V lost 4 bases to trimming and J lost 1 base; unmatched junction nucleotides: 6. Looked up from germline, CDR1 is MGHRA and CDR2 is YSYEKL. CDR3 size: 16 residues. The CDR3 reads CASSLTGTVNTGELFF. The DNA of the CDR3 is TGCGCCAGCAGCCTAACCGGGACAGTGAACACCGGGGAGCTGTTTTTT.

The CDR3 nucleotides are TGTGCCAGTAGGGTACAGGAGAACACTGAAGCTTTCTTT. It yields the protein CASRVQENTEAFF. The J gene is TRBJ1-1, the V gene TRBV19; D may be TRBD1 (5 bases). Per germline, CDR1 LNHDA and CDR2 SQIVND (reference sequence). V was pared by 6 bases and J by 1 base, with 9 bases between. This CDR3 contains 13 residues.

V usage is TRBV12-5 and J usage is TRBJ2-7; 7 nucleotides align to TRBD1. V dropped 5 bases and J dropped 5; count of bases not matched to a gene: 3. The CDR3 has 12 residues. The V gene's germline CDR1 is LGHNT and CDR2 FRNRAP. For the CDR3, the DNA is TGTGCTAGTGGTCGACAGGGACACGAGCAGTACTTC. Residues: CASGRQGHEQYF.

The CDR3 spells CASLAGGQEQFF. The CDR3 region has the DNA TGTGCCAGTCTAGCGGGGGGCCAGGAGCAGTTCTTC. V gene TRBV7-9 combines with J gene TRBJ2-1; 11 positions agree with TRBD2. The CDR3 consists of 12 residues. Losses at the gene ends were 9 bases for V and 10 bases for J; bases not matched to a gene: 5. Germline CDR1 and CDR2: SEHNR and FQNEAQ (reference sequence). The full variable domain, completed using reference TRBV7-9 and TRBJ2-1, is DTGVSQNPRHKITKRGQNVTFRCDPISEHNRLYWYRQTLGQGPEFLTYFQNEAQLEKSRLLSDRFSAERPKGSFSTLEIQRTEQGDSAMYLCASLAGGQEQFFGPGTRLTVL.

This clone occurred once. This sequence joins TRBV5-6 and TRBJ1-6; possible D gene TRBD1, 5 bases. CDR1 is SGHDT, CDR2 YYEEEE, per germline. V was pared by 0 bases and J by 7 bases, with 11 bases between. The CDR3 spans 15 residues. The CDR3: CASSLARGLNSPLHF. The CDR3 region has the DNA TGTGCCAGCAGCTTGGCGCGGGGCCTAAATTCACCCCTCCACTTT. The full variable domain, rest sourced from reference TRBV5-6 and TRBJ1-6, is DAGVTQSPTHLIKTRGQQVTLRCSPKSGHDTVSWYQQALGQGPQFIFQYYEEEERQRGNFPDRFSGHQFPNYSSELNVNALLLGDSALYLCASSLARGLNSPLHFGNGTRLTVT.